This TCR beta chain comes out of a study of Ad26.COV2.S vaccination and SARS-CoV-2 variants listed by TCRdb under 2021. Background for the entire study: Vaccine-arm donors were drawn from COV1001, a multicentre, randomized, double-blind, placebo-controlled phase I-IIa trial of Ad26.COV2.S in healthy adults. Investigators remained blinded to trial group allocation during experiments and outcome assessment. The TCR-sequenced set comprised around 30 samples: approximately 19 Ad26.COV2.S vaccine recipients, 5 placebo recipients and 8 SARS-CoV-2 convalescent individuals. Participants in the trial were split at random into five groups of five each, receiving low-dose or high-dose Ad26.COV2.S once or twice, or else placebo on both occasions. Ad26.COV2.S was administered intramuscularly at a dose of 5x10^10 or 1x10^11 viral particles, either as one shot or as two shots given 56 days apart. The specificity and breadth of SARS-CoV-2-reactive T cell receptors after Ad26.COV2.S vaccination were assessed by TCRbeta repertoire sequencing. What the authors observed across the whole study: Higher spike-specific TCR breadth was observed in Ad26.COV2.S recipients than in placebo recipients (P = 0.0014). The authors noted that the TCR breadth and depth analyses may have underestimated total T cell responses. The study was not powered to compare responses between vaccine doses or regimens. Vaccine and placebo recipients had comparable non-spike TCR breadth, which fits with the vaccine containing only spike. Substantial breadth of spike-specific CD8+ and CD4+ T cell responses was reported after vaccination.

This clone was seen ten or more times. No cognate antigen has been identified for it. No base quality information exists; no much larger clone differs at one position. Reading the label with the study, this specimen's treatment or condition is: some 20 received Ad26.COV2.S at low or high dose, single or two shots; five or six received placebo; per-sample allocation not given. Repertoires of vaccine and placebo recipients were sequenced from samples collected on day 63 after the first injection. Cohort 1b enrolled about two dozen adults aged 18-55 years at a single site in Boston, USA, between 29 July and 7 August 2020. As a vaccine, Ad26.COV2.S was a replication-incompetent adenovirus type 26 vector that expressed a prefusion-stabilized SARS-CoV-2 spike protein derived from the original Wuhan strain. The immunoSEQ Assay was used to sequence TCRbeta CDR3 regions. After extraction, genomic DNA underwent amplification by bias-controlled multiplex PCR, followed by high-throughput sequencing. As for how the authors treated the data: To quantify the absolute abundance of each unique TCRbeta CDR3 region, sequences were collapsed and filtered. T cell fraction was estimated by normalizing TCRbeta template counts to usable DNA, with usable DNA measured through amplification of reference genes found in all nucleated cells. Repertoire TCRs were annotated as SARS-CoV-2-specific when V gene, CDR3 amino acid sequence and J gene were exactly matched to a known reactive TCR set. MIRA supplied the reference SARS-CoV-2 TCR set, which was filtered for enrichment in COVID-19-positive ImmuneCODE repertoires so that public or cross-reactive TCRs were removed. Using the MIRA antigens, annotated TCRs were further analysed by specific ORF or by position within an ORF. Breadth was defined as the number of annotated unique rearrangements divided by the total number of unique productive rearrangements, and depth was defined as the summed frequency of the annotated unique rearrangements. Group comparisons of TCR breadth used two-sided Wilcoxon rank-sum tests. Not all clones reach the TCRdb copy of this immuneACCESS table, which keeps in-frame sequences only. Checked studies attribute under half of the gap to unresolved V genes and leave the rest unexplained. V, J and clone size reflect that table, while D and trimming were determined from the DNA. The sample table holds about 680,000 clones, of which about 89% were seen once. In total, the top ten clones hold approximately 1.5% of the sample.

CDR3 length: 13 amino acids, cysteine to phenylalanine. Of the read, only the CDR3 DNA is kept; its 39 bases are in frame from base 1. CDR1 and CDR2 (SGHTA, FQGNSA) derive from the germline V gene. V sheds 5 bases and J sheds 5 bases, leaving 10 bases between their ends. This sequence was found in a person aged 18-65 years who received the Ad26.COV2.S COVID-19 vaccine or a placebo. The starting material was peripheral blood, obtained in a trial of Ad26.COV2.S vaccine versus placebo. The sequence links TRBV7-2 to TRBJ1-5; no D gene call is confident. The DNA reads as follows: TGTGCCAGCAGCCCTAGGCCCGATCAGCCCCAGCATTTT. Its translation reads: CASSPRPDQPQHF.